Given below is one T cell receptor (beta chain) in context. The antigen is undetermined. No conserved phenylalanine or tryptophan is present at the end of the CDR3, so a read error is the likely explanation. The source of the sample is a study of T cell responses to AZD1222 COVID-19 vaccine. Study-level points and caveats: The sample set comprised mostly white British donors with more females, and clonal diversity was possibly underestimated. No repertoire was sampled before or during the peak T cell response, only after it.

Libraries were prepared by immunoSEQ multiplex PCR; TCRdb keeps only in-frame clonotypes and omits some of them. The table shows roughly 100,000 clones, with around nine tenths occurring only once. Germline V lookup: CDR1 MNHEY, CDR2 SVGAGI. V dropped 6 bases and J dropped 4 bases, with 7 bases sitting between them. This CDR3 is 13 amino acids long. This chain joins TRBV6-5 and TRBJ1-6, with a weak D call TRBD1 (6 bases). The sequences come from peripheral blood, collected on day 0 of AZD1222 vaccination. The TCR originated in an adult in good health. The CDR3 DNA follows: TGTGCCAGCAGGACAGGTTATAATTCACCCCTCCACCTT. Protein product: CASRTGYNSPLHL.